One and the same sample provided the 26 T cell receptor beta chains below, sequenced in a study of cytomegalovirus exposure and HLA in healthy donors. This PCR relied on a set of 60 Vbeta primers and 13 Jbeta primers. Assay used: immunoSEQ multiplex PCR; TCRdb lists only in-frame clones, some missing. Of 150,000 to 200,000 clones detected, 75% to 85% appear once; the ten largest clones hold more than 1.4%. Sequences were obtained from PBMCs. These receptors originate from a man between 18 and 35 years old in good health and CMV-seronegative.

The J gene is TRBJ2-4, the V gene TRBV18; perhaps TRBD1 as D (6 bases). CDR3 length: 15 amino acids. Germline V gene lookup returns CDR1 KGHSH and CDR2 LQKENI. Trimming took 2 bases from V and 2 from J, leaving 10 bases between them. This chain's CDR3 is CASSPVDSPKNIQYF. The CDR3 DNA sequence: TGTGCCAGCTCACCAGTGGACAGTCCCAAAAACATTCAGTACTTC.

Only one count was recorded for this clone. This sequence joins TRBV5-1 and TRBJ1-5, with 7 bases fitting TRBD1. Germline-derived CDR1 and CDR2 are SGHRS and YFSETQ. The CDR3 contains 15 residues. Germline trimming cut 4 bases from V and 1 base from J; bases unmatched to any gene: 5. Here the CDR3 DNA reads TGCGCCAGCAGCCGGGAGGGACAGAGCAATCAGCCCCAGCATTTT. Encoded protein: CASSREGQSNQPQHF.

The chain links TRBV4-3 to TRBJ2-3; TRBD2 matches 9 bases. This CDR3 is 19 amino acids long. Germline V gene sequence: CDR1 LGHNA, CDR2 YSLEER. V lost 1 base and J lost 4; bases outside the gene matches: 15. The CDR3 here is CASSQVLISGSSRPDTQYF. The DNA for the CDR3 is TGCGCCAGCAGCCAAGTACTGATTAGCGGGAGCTCCAGGCCAGATACGCAGTATTTT.

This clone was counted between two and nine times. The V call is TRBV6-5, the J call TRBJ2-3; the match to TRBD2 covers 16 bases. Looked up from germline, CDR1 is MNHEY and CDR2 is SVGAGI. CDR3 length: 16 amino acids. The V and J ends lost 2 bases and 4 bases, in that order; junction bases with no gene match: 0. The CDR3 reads CASSYGTSGRADTQYF. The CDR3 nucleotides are TGTGCCAGCAGTTACGGGACTAGCGGGAGGGCAGATACGCAGTATTTT.

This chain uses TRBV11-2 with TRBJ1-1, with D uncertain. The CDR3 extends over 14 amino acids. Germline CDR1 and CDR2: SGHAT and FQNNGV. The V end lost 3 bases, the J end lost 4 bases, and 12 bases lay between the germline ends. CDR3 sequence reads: CASSFEPAGTEAFF. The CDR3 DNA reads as TGTGCCAGCAGCTTTGAACCCGCGGGCACTGAAGCTTTCTTT.

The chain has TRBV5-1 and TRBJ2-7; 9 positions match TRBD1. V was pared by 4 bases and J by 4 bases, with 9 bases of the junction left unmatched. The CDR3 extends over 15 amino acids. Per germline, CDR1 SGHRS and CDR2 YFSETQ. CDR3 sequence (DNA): TGCGCCAGCAGCCTTACAGGGGGCGCAGAGTACGAGCAGTACTTC. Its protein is CASSLTGGAEYEQYF.

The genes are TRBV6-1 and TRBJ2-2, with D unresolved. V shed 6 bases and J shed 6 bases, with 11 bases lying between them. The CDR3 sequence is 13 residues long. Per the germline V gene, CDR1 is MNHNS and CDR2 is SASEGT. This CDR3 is CASSHSPSGELFF. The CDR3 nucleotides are TGTGCCAGCAGCCACAGTCCATCCGGGGAGCTGTTTTTT.

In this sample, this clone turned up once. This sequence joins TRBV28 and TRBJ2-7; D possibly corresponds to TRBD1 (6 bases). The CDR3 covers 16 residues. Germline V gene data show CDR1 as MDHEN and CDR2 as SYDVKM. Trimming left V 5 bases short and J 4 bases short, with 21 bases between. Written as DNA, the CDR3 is TGTGCCAGCAGTACCCCGTACAGGGACGGAATATACGAGCAGTACTTC. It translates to CASSTPYRDGIYEQYF.

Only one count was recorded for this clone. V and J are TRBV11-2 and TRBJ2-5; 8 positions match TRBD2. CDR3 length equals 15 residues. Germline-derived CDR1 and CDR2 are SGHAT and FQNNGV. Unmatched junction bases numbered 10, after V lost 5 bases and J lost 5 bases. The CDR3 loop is CASSLLGLVGETQYF. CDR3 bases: TGTGCCAGCAGCCTCCTGGGACTAGTTGGGGAGACCCAGTACTTC. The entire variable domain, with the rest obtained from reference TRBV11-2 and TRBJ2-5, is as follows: EAGVAQSPRYKIIEKRQSVAFWCNPISGHATLYWYQQILGQGPKLLIQFQNNGVVDDSQLPKDRFSAERLKGVDSTLKIQPAKLEDSAVYLCASSLLGLVGETQYFGPGTRLLVL.

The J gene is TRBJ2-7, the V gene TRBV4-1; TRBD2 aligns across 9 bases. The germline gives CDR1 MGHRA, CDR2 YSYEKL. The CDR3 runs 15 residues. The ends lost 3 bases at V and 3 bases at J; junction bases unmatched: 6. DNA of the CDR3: TGCGCCAGCAGCCACCTATCTAGCGGGGTCTACGAGCAGTACTTC. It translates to CASSHLSSGVYEQYF.

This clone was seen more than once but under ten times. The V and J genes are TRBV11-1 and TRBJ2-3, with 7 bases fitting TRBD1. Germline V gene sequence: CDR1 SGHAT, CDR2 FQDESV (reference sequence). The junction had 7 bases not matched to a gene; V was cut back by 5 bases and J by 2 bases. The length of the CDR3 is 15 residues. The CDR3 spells CASSPRDSATDTQYF. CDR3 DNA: TGTGCCAGCAGCCCCCGGGACAGTGCCACAGATACGCAGTATTTT. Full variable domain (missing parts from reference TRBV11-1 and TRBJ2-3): EAEVAQSPRYKITEKSQAVAFWCDPISGHATLYWYRQILGQGPELLVQFQDESVVDDSQLPKDRFSAERLKGVDSTLKIQPAELGDSAMYLCASSPRDSATDTQYFGPGTRLTVL.

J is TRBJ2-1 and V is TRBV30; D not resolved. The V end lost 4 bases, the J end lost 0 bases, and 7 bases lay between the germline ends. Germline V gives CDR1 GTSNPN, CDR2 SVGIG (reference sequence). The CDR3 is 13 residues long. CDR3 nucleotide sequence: TGTGCCTGGAACCCCAGCTCCTACAATGAGCAGTTCTTC. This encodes CAWNPSSYNEQFF.

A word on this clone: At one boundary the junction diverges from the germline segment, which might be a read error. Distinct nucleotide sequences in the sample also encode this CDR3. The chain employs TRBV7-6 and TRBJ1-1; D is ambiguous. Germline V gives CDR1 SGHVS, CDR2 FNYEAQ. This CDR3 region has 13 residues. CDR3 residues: CASSSRMNTEAFF. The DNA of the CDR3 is TGTGCCAGCAGCTCGCGGATGAACACTGAAGCCTTCTTT.

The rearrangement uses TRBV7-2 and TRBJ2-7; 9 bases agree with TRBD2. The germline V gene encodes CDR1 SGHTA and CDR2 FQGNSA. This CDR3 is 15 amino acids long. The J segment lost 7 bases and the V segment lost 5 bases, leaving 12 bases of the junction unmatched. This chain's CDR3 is CASSPYSGRSKEQYF. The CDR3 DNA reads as TGTGCCAGCAGCCCCTATAGCGGGAGATCTAAGGAGCAGTACTTC.

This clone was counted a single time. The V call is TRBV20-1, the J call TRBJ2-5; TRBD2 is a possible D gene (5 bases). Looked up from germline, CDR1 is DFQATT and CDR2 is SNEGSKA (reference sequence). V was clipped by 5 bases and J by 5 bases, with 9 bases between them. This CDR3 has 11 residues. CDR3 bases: TGCAGTGCTGAAAGGGAGGAGACCCAGTACTTC. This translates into CSAEREETQYF.

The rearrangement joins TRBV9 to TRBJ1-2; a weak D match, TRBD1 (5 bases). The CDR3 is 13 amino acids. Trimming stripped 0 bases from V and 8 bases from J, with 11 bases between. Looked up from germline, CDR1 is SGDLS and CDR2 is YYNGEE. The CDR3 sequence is CASSVAGWVGYTF. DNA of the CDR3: TGTGCCAGCAGCGTAGCAGGGTGGGTCGGCTACACCTTC. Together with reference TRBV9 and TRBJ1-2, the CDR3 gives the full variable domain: DSGVTQTPKHLITATGQRVTLRCSPRSGDLSVYWYQQSLDQGLQFLIQYYNGEERAKGNILERFSAQQFPDLHSELNLSSLELGDSALYFCASSVAGWVGYTFGSGTRLTVV.

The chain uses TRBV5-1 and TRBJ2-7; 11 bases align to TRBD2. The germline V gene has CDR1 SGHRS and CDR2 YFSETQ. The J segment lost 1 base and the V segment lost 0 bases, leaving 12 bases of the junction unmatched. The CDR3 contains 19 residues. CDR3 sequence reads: CASSLAYSGRAGWSYEQYF. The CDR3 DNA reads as TGCGCCAGCAGCTTGGCCTATAGCGGGAGGGCAGGGTGGTCCTACGAGCAGTACTTC.

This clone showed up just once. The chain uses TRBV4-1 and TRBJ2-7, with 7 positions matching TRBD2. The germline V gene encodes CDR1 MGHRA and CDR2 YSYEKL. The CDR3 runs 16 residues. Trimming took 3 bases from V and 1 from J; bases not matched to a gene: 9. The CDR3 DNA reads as TGCGCCAGCAGCCACGCCTCCGGGACTACTTCCTACGAGCAGTACTTC. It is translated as CASSHASGTTSYEQYF.

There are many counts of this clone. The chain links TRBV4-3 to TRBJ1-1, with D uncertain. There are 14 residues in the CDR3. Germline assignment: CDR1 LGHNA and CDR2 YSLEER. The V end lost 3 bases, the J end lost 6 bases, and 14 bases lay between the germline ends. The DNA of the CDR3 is TGCGCCAGCAGCCAGGCTACGACGGGGTCTGAAGCTTTCTTT. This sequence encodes CASSQATTGSEAFF.

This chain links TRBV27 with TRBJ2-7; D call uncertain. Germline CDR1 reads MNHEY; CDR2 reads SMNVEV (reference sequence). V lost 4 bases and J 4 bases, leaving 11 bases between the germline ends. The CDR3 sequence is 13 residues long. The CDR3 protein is CASSSPGWYEQYF. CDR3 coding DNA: TGTGCCAGCAGTTCCCCGGGTTGGTACGAGCAGTACTTC.

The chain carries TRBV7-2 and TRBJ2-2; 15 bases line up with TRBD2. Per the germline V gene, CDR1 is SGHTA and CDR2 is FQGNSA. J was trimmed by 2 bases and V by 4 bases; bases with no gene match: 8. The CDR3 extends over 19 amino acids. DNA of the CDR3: TGTGCCAGCAGCTCCAGGGGACTAGCGGGGGGCGTCAACACCGGGGAGCTGTTTTTT. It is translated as CASSSRGLAGGVNTGELFF.

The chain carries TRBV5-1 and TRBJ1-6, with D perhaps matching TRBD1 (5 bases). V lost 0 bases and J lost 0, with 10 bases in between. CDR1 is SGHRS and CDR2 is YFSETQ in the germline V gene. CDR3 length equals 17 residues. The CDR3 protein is CASSLAGGYSYNSPLHF. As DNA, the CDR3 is TGCGCCAGCAGCTTGGCTGGGGGGTACTCCTATAATTCACCCCTCCACTTT.

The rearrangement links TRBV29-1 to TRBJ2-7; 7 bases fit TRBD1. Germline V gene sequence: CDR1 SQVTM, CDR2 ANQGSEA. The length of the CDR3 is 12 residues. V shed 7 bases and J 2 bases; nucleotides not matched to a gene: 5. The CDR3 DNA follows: TGCAGCGGACAGGGAGAGGCCTACGAGCAGTACTTC. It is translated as CSGQGEAYEQYF.

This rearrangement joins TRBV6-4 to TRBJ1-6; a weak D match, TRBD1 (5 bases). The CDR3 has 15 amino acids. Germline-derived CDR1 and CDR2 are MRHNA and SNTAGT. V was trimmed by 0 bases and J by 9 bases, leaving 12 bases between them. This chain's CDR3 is CASSDSEGAGSPLHF. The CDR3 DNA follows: TGTGCCAGCAGTGACTCCGAAGGGGCCGGTTCACCCCTCCACTTT.

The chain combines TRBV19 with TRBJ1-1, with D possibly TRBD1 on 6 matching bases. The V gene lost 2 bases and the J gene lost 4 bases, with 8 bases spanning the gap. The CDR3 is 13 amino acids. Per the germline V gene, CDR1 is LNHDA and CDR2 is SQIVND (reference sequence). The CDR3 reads CASSIQGTTEAFF. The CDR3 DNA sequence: TGTGCCAGTAGTATACAGGGGACCACTGAAGCTTTCTTT.

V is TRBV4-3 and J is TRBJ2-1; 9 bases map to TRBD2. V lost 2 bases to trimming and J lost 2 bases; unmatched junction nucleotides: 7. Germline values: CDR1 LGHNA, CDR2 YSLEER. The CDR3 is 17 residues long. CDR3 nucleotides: TGCGCCAGCAGCCAAACCGCAGAGCGGGGGGCCTACAATGAGCAGTTCTTC. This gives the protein CASSQTAERGAYNEQFF.